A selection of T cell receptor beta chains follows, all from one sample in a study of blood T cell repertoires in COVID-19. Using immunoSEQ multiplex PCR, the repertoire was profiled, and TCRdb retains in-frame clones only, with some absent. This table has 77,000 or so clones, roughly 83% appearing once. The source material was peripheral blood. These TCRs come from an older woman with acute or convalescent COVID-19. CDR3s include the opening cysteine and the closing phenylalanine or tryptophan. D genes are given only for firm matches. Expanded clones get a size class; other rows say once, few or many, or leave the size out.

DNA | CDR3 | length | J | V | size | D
TGTGCCAGTAGTATGGGTCTCGGGACAGGGAATTCACCCCTCCACTTT | CASSMGLGTGNSPLHF | 16 | TRBJ1-6 | TRBV19 | once | TRBD1
TGCAGTGCTAGGGGGTCAGCGGCGCAGTATTTT | CSARGSAAQYF | 11 | TRBJ2-3 | TRBV20-1 | NA | NA
TGTGCCAGCAGACGGACTAGCCGTAATGAGCAGTTCTTC | CASRRTSRNEQFF | 13 | TRBJ2-1 | TRBV6-5 | NA | TRBD2
TGCAGTGCTAGTCAACTAGCGGGCCTCACAGATACGCAGTATTTT | CSASQLAGLTDTQYF | 15 | TRBJ2-3 | TRBV20-1 | NA | TRBD2
TGCGCCAGCTCGGGACTAGCGGAGCTCTACAATGAGCAGTTCTTC | CASSGLAELYNEQFF | 15 | TRBJ2-1 | TRBV5-1 | NA | TRBD2
TGTGCCAGCAGCCAACCTCGCATCGGAGGAGCTGAAGCTTTCTTT | CASSQPRIGGAEAFF | 15 | TRBJ1-1 | TRBV4-2 | once | NA
TGTGCCAGCAGCGTAGCTCCGGGAGGAGCTGAAGCTTTCTTT | CASSVAPGGAEAFF | 14 | TRBJ1-1 | TRBV9 | NA | NA
TGTGCCAGCAGCTTACTAGCGGGGGGGAATGAGCAGTTCTTC | CASSLLAGGNEQFF | 14 | TRBJ2-1 | TRBV7-2 | NA | TRBD2
TGCGCCAGCAGCGGGACAGGGACTGGCTACACCTTC | CASSGTGTGYTF | 12 | TRBJ1-2 | TRBV5-1 | NA | TRBD1
TGCGCCAGCAGCCCATTCTCCTACACAGATACGCAGTATTTT | CASSPFSYTDTQYF | 14 | TRBJ2-3 | TRBV10-1 | few | NA
TGCGCCAGCAGTGATAGCGGAGTTAGCACAGATACGCAGTATTTT | CASSDSGVSTDTQYF | 15 | TRBJ2-3 | TRBV10-1 | NA | NA
TGTGCCAGCTCACCGTCGGCGGGGATTTACAATGAGCAGTTCTTC | CASSPSAGIYNEQFF | 15 | TRBJ2-1 | TRBV18 | NA | NA
TGCAGCGCCCCTCAGGAGCGGGGGGCCGCTCTACCGGGCACAGATACGCAGTATTTT | CSAPQERGAALPGTDTQYF | 19 | TRBJ2-3 | TRBV29-1 | NA | TRBD2
TGTGCCAGCAGCGCCCGTGGCAGGGGATCACCCCTCCACTTT | CASSARGRGSPLHF | 14 | TRBJ1-6 | TRBV3-1/TRBV3-2 | NA | NA
TGTGCCAGCAGCTGGGAGGGGGGGGCCACGGATACGCAGTATTTT | CASSWEGGATDTQYF | 15 | TRBJ2-3 | TRBV5-6 | NA | NA
TGTGCCAGCAGTGAACGAAGCCCCGCTTTCGGACAGGGGGCTGAAGCTTTCTTT | CASSERSPAFGQGAEAFF | 18 | TRBJ1-1 | TRBV25-1 | once | TRBD1
TGTGCCAGCAGCTTATATCAGGGGGCTGCTGCTTTCTTT | CASSLYQGAAAFF | 13 | TRBJ1-1 | TRBV7-3 | once | TRBD1
TGTGCCAGTAGTAAGTCGGTGACTGAGGAAGCTTTCTTT | CASSKSVTEEAFF | 13 | TRBJ1-1 | TRBV19 | few | NA
TGTGCCAGCAGAATCTCCGGGACAGCCACCTACGAGCAGTACTTC | CASRISGTATYEQYF | 15 | TRBJ2-7 | TRBV6-1 | NA | TRBD1
TGTGCCAGCAGTTACGAGGGACAGGGACGGTCCCTCCACTTT | CASSYEGQGRSLHF | 14 | TRBJ1-6 | TRBV6-6 | NA | TRBD1
TGTGCCATCAGGACAACACAGGGGGCTTGGACTGAAGCTTTCTTT | CAIRTTQGAWTEAFF | 15 | TRBJ1-1 | TRBV10-3 | NA | TRBD1
TGTGCCAGCAGCCGGGACAGGGTCGGGAGTTCACCCCTCCACTTT | CASSRDRVGSSPLHF | 15 | TRBJ1-6 | TRBV6-5 | NA | TRBD1
TGTGCCAGCAGCTTCGGGACAGGGACGAATCAGCCCCAGCATTTT | CASSFGTGTNQPQHF | 15 | TRBJ1-5 | TRBV27 | many | TRBD1
TGTGCCAGCAGCCGTACTCCGGGACAGGGGGATTTTGCGAACACCGGGGAGCTGTTTTTT | CASSRTPGQGDFANTGELFF | 20 | TRBJ2-2 | TRBV7-6 | NA | TRBD1
TGCGCCAGCAGCCAATACAGGGGAAGAGGAAACACCATATATTTT | CASSQYRGRGNTIYF | 15 | TRBJ1-3 | TRBV5-1 | NA | TRBD1
TGTGCCAGCAGTCCCTCATATGGACACCCCGGGGAGCTGTTTTTT | CASSPSYGHPGELFF | 15 | TRBJ2-2 | TRBV6-4 | NA | NA
TGTGCCAGTAGCGGGGGTTACGAGCAGTACTTC | CASSGGYEQYF | 11 | TRBJ2-7 | TRBV19 | NA | NA
TGTGCCAGCAGCCAGGACAGCATGGCTGGAAACACCATATATTTT | CASSQDSMAGNTIYF | 15 | TRBJ1-3 | TRBV3-1/TRBV3-2 | NA | NA
TGTGCCAGCAGCCAAGAACGCGGGAACTATGGCTACACCTTC | CASSQERGNYGYTF | 14 | TRBJ1-2 | TRBV4-2 | NA | NA
TGCGCCAGCAGCTTGGGACAGCAGAACACTGAAGCTTTCTTT | CASSLGQQNTEAFF | 14 | TRBJ1-1 | TRBV5-1 | NA | NA
TGTGCCGTGAGACAGGGTTCTGCGAGAGAGACCCAGTACTTC | CAVRQGSARETQYF | 14 | TRBJ2-5 | TRBV2 | NA | TRBD1
TGTGCCAGCAGCCCGTTCGGGGGGCGTGGCTACACCTTC | CASSPFGGRGYTF | 13 | TRBJ1-2 | TRBV3-1/TRBV3-2 | few | NA
TGTGCCACCAGTGCGGGCAGGGTTCAAGAGACCCAGTACTTC | CATSAGRVQETQYF | 14 | TRBJ2-5 | TRBV24-1 | NA | NA